This record looks at one T cell receptor (beta chain) sequence and its context. This clonotype has only a few counts. Its specific antigen is unknown. The record has no base qualities; no much larger clone is one base away. This sample is part of a study of T cells in Graves' hyperthyroidism and ophthalmopathy (dated 2019 in TCRdb). Regarding the study in general: Peripheral blood samples were taken at the time of initial diagnosis, prior to any treatment. In several Graves' hyperthyroidism patients, the study also compared T-cell repertoires from thyroid tissue with T-cell repertoires from blood. The 100 discovery patients were randomly split 7:3 into training and test sets. The paper describes TCR Vbeta CDR3 sequencing of around 130 peripheral blood samples, made up of around 41 ophthalmopathy patients, some 76 hyperthyroidism patients and 17 progressor patients. An independent validation cohort of 18 to 20 hyperthyroidism patients and about 15 patients who later progressed to ophthalmopathy tested prospective prediction of ophthalmopathy. TCR V-J signatures able to tell the groups apart were searched for in a discovery cohort of 95 to 100 patients, of whom around 42 had Graves' ophthalmopathy and around 57 had stable Graves' hyperthyroidism. Following sampling, methimazole starting at 30 mg daily was given to hyperthyroidism patients, and high-dose intravenous methylprednisolone was given to ophthalmopathy patients. What the research found in general, with its limitations: In cross-validation, a model built on a 13 V-J signature told ophthalmopathy apart from stable hyperthyroidism with 85% to 90% sensitivity and approximately 84% specificity, and in testing the same model reached 80%/75%. No statistical method was used to set the sample size in advance, and investigators knew the group allocation. In validation, progression to ophthalmopathy was predicted by the model with 55% to 71% sensitivity and 72.22% specificity, a median of about 6.8 months before onset. Blood samples also contained most of the expanded thyroid clonotypes (frequency above 0.001), which suggests that blood repertoires may reflect thyroid immune responses.

A patient counted as having stable Graves' hyperthyroidism if no progression to ophthalmopathy occurred over 18 months of follow-up. Hyperthyroidism patients were aged 18 to 65 years and newly diagnosed, with disease duration of less than 2 months. Patients with uncontrolled infections, other autoimmune diseases, pregnancy or lactation were excluded. Diagnoses relied on clinical symptoms, serum thyroxine and TRAb, thyroid ultrasound and orbital computed tomography. PBMCs were separated from under 11 ml of fresh peripheral blood using Ficoll-Paque density gradient centrifugation. Total RNA was extracted using Trizol reagent, and RNA quality was assessed on an Agilent 2100 Bioanalyzer. CDR1 DFQATT and CDR2 SNEGSKA were looked up in the germline V gene (reference sequence). The CDR3 starts with the cysteine, ends with the phenylalanine, and has 16 residues. The CDR3 DNA has 48 bases and is translated from base 1. The trim is 2 bases for V and 12 bases for J, with a gap of 29 bases between the germline ends.

The TCR beta CDR3 regions were amplified from the RNA transcripts. For the first round of RT-PCR on the TCR CDR3, the HTBI primer set was used together with the Qiagen OneStep RT-PCR kit. A second multiplex PCR round built the libraries, followed by size selection and purification. Paired-end sequencing of the libraries was performed with 100 bp reads on an Illumina HiSeq2000. From the authors' description of their analysis: SOAPnuke was used to process the raw data, removing reads that contained adapters or uncalled bases, had a mean Phred below 15, or lacked an exact match to the constant primer or identifier. COPE v1.2.5 was used to merge high-quality paired reads, and clonotypes were defined as unique nucleotide sequences. Clonotypes were aligned to IMGT TRBV, TRBD and TRBJ reference segments using MiTCR v1.1. Only V-J combinations with frequency above 0.0001, covering 99% to 99.2% of repertoires, were analysed. A TCS score was defined as the ratio between F50 (clonal expansion) and ExV (chaos), using BLOSUM62-based TCRdist between CDR3 peptides within each V-J. Welch's t-statistics and random forest reduced 500 to 550 V-J features to under 15, which were used in a naive Bayes classifier (R e1071). Using fastp trimming at Q25 and MiXCR clonotype assembly, TCRdb reanalyzed the public sequencing data and kept in-frame beta chains. Records with the same CDR3 protein are collapsed into one entry carrying the most frequent genes and DNA. Here the V and J calls rest on TCRdb's processing, not on the authors' analysis. The sample table lists more than 550,000 distinct CDR3 sequences, roughly 17% of them with a count of one. Jointly, the top ten make up 15% to 17% of the sample.

The chain is encoded by TRBV20-1 joined to TRBJ2-7, with the identity of the D gene unclear. This TCR was recovered from a man aged 50 or older with Graves' hyperthyroidism. Sequenced: blood. CDR3 region: CSARKRLSGTLDLLYF. The nucleotide sequence is TGCAGTGCTAGAAAACGACTTTCTGGAACCCTAGATCTTCTGTACTTC.